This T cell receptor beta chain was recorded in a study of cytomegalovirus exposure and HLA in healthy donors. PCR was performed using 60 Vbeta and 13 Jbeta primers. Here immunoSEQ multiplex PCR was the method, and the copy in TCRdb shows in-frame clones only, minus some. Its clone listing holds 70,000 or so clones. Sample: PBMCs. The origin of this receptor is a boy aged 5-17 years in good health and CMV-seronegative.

The DNA for the CDR3 is TGTGCCAGCAGCTTGGGGCGGCTCTCTGGAAACACCATATATTTT. Translated, it gives CASSLGRLSGNTIYF. The rearrangement uses TRBV5-6 and TRBJ1-3; no firm D call. Germline-derived CDR1 and CDR2 are SGHDT and YYEEEE. The CDR3 extends over 15 amino acids. Trimming removed 0 bases from V and 0 bases from J, with 7 bases in between.